These T cell receptor beta chains were read from a single sample in a study of T cell responses to AZD1222 COVID-19 vaccine. The repertoire was sequenced with immunoSEQ multiplex PCR; TCRdb's copy has only in-frame clones and lacks some. This table has around 99,000 clones, roughly nine tenths appearing once. The sequencing here drew on peripheral blood, taken 28 days after the second AZD1222 dose. The receptors were sampled from an adult who received the AZD1222 COVID-19 vaccine. CDR3s include the opening cysteine and the closing phenylalanine or tryptophan. D genes are given only for firm matches. Size tells how often a clone was seen (once, few, many) or the class of an expanded clone, and some rows leave it out.

j_call | d_call | clone_size | v_call | cdr3_aa | cdr3_nt
TRBJ1-1 | . | . | TRBV27 | CASSNQKQGNTEAFF | TGTGCCAGCAGTAACCAAAAACAGGGGAACACTGAAGCTTTCTTT
TRBJ2-6 | . | . | TRBV5-6 | CASSPLTGGGSGANVLTF | TGTGCCAGCAGCCCGTTGACGGGTGGAGGCTCTGGGGCCAACGTCCTGACTTTC
TRBJ2-5 | TRBD2 | once | TRBV24-1 | CATSGASGAYQETQYF | TGTGCCACCAGTGGAGCTAGCGGAGCCTACCAAGAGACCCAGTACTTC
TRBJ2-5 | . | . | TRBV13 | CASSLRAWETQYF | TGTGCCAGCAGCTTACGGGCTTGGGAGACCCAGTACTTC
TRBJ2-3 | . | . | TRBV3-1/TRBV3-2 | CASSLGQTSTDTQYF | TGTGCCAGCAGCCTCGGACAGACCAGCACAGATACGCAGTATTTT
TRBJ1-5 | . | . | TRBV29-1 | CSVRIGSNQPQHF | TGCAGCGTCCGTATAGGGTCCAATCAGCCCCAGCATTTT
TRBJ1-4 | TRBD1 | once | TRBV4-1 | CASSPRDSNEKLFF | TGCGCCAGCAGCCCTCGGGACAGTAATGAAAAACTGTTTTTT
TRBJ2-2 | . | once | TRBV14 | CASSRGLVNTGELFF | TGTGCCAGCAGTAGGGGACTCGTGAACACCGGGGAGCTGTTTTTT
TRBJ1-2 | TRBD1 | . | TRBV10-3 | CAISDDREGYGYTF | TGTGCCATCAGTGACGACAGGGAAGGCTATGGCTACACCTTC
TRBJ2-7 | . | . | TRBV3-1/TRBV3-2 | CASSQAGNSYEQYF | TGTGCCAGCAGCCAGGCAGGCAACTCCTACGAGCAGTACTTC
TRBJ1-1 | . | once | TRBV6-4 | CASSDHAGLGTEAFF | TGTGCCAGCAGTGACCACGCAGGACTTGGGACTGAAGCTTTCTTT
TRBJ2-5 | . | . | TRBV4-3 | CASSQEWTAQETQYF | TGCGCCAGCAGCCAAGAATGGACGGCACAAGAGACCCAGTACTTC
TRBJ2-1 | . | . | TRBV11-2 | CASTWTNADYEQFF | TGTGCCAGCACCTGGACTAACGCAGATTATGAGCAGTTCTTC
TRBJ1-2 | . | . | TRBV7-9 | CASSSYRDLRGYTF | TGTGCCAGCAGCTCATACCGGGACCTACGGGGCTACACCTTC
TRBJ1-2 | TRBD1 | . | TRBV18 | CASSPGTGGFNYGYTF | TGTGCCAGCTCACCCGGGACAGGGGGATTTAACTATGGCTACACCTTC
TRBJ2-7 | . | . | TRBV19 | CASSIVGSSYEQYF | TGTGCCAGTAGTATAGTCGGGAGCTCCTACGAGCAGTACTTC
TRBJ1-3 | TRBD1 | . | TRBV28 | CASSLTGRNTIYF | TGTGCCAGCAGTTTGACAGGGAGAAACACCATATATTTT
TRBJ1-5 | . | once | TRBV24-1 | CATSGTAGAKNQPQHF | TGTGCCACCAGTGGCACCGCCGGGGCCAAAAATCAGCCCCAGCATTTT
TRBJ2-3 | . | . | TRBV10-1 | CASSESGLYADTQYF | TGCGCCAGCAGTGAGTCCGGCCTATATGCAGATACGCAGTATTTT
TRBJ2-7 | TRBD1 | . | TRBV5-1 | CASSLVLQGYSYEQYF | TGCGCCAGCAGCTTGGTACTACAGGGGTACTCCTACGAGCAGTACTTC
TRBJ1-3 | . | . | TRBV10-2 | CASSAPGDNTIYF | TGCGCCAGCAGCGCTCCAGGGGACAACACCATATATTTT
TRBJ2-1 | TRBD2 | . | TRBV7-9 | CASSLRSAGGPDNEQFF | TGTGCCAGCAGCTTAAGATCGGCGGGAGGGCCGGACAATGAGCAGTTCTTC
TRBJ2-3 | TRBD2 | . | TRBV10-3 | CAIRTSGSTDTQYF | TGTGCCATCAGAACTAGCGGGAGCACAGATACGCAGTATTTT
TRBJ2-7 | . | once | TRBV10-2 | CASSDPVGTLSYEQYF | TGCGCCAGCAGCGATCCGGTCGGGACTCTATCCTACGAGCAGTACTTC
TRBJ1-3 | TRBD1 | . | TRBV28 | CASTLPGQAGNTIYF | TGTGCCAGCACCCTACCCGGACAGGCTGGAAACACCATATATTTT
TRBJ1-4 | . | . | TRBV27 | CASSPSSSTNEKLFF | TGTGCCAGCAGTCCCAGTTCCTCAACTAATGAAAAACTGTTTTTT
TRBJ1-1 | . | few | TRBV6-1 | CASSEGQENTEAFF | TGTGCCAGCAGTGAAGGCCAGGAGAACACTGAAGCTTTCTTT
TRBJ2-2 | . | . | TRBV3-1/TRBV3-2 | CASSHRQPGELFF | TGTGCCAGCAGCCACAGGCAACCCGGGGAGCTGTTTTTT
TRBJ2-5 | . | . | TRBV29-1 | CSVGSGGRQETQYF | TGCAGCGTTGGCTCTGGAGGTCGACAAGAGACCCAGTACTTC
TRBJ2-1 | . | . | TRBV7-9 | CASSLGGVIGEQFF | TGTGCCAGCAGCTTAGGCGGGGTCATTGGTGAGCAGTTCTTC
TRBJ1-3 | . | . | TRBV24-1 | CATSDFKGARRTANYGNTIYF | TGTGCCACCAGTGATTTTAAAGGGGCGCGCAGGACAGCAAACTATGGAAACACCATATATTTT
TRBJ2-1 | TRBD2 | once | TRBV5-5 | CASTRPEGTRDGEQFF | TGTGCCAGCACACGACCCGAAGGGACTAGGGACGGTGAGCAGTTCTTC
TRBJ1-2 | . | . | TRBV5-1 | CASSFDSHGYTF | TGCGCCAGCAGCTTCGACAGCCATGGCTACACCTTC
TRBJ2-7 | . | few | TRBV28 | CASSIPGRSYEQYF | TGTGCCAGCAGTATCCCGGGGAGGTCCTACGAGCAGTACTTC
TRBJ2-2 | . | . | TRBV12-3/TRBV12-4 | CASRRGAGELFF | TGTGCCAGCAGGAGGGGAGCCGGGGAGCTGTTTTTT
TRBJ2-7 | TRBD1 | . | TRBV7-2 | CASSLSGTGEQYF | TGTGCCAGCAGCTTAAGCGGGACAGGGGAGCAGTACTTC